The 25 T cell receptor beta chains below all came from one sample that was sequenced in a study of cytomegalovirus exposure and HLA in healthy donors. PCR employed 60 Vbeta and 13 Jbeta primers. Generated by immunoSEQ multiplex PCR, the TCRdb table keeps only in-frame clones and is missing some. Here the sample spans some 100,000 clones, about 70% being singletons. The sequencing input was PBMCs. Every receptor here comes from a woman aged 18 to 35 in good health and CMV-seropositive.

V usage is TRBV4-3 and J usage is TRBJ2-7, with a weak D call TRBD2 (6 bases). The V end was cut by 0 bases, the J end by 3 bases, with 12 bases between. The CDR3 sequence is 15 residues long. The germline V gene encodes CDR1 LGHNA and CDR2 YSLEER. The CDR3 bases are TGCGCCAGCAGCCAAGATCGGGGGAGTGGCTACGAGCAGTACTTC. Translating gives CASSQDRGSGYEQYF.

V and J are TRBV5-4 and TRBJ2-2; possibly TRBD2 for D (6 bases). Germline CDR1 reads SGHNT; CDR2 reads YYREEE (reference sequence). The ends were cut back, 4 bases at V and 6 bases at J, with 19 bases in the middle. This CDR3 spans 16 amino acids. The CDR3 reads CASSPDYSGPPGELFF. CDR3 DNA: TGTGCCAGCAGCCCGGACTACTCCGGCCCTCCCGGGGAGCTGTTTTTT.

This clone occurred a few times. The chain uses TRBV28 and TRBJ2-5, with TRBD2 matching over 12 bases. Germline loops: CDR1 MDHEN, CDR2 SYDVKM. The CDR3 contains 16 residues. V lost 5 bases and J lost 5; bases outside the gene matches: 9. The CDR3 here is CASSRATSGSWETQYF. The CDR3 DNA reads TGTGCCAGCAGTCGAGCGACTAGCGGGAGTTGGGAGACCCAGTACTTC. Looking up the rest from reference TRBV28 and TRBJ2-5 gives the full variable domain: DVKVTQSSRYLVKRTGEKVFLECVQDMDHENMFWYRQDPGLGLRLIYFSYDVKMKEKGDIPEGYSVSREKKERFSLILESASTNQTSMYLCASSRATSGSWETQYFGPGTRLLVL.

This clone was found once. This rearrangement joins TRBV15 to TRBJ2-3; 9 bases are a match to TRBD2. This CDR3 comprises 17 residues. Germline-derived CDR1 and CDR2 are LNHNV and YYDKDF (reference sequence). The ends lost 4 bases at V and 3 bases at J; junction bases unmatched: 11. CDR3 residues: CATSTRGLAFGTDTQYF. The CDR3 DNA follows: TGTGCCACCAGCACAAGGGGACTAGCTTTTGGAACAGATACGCAGTATTTT. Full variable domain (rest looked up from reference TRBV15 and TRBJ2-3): DAMVIQNPRYQVTQFGKPVTLSCSQTLNHNVMYWYQQKSSQAPKLLFHYYDKDFNNEADTPDNFQSRRPNTSFCFLDIRSPGLGDTAMYLCATSTRGLAFGTDTQYFGPGTRLTVL.

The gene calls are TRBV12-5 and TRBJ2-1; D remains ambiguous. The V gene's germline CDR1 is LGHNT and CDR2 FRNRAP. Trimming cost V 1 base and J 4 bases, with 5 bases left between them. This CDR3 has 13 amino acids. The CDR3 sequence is CASGLGRYNEQFF. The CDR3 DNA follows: TGTGCTAGTGGTTTGGGCCGGTACAATGAGCAGTTCTTC.

CDR3 DNA: TGTGCCAGCAGTTTGGGGCCGAGAACAGGGTCAGATACGCAGTATTTT. It codes for CASSLGPRTGSDTQYF. The chain employs TRBV27 and TRBJ2-3; TRBD1 is a possible D gene (6 bases). Trimming removed 3 bases at V and 4 bases at J, with 17 bases between. The germline CDR1 and CDR2 sequences are MNHEY and SMNVEV (reference sequence). The CDR3 length is 16 residues.

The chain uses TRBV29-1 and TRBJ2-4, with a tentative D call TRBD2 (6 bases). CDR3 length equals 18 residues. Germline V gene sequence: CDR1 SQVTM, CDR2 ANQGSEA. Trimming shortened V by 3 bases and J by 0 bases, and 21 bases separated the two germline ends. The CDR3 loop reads CSVDGVAGKTIAKNIQYF. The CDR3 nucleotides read TGCAGCGTTGATGGGGTTGCGGGAAAGACGATAGCCAAAAACATTCAGTACTTC.

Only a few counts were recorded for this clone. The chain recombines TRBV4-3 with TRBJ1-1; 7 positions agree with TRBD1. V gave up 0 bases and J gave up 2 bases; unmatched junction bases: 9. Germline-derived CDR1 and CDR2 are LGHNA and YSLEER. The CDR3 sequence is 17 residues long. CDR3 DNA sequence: TGCGCCAGCAGCCAAGAGAGTCAGGGGGTCGGAAACACTGAAGCTTTCTTT. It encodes CASSQESQGVGNTEAFF.

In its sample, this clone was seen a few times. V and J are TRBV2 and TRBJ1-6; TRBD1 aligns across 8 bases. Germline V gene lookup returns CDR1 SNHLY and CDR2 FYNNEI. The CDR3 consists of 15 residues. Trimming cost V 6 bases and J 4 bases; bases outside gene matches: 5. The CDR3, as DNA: TGTGCCAGCAGCGTCGGGACAGGTTATAATTCACCCCTCCACTTT. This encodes CASSVGTGYNSPLHF.

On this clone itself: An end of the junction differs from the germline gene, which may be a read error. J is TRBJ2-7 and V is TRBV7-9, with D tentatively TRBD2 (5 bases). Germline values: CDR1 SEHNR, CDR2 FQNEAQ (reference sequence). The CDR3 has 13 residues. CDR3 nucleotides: TGTTCCAGCAGCTCCTCCCGAGGGTACGAGCAGTACTTC. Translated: CSSSSSRGYEQYF.

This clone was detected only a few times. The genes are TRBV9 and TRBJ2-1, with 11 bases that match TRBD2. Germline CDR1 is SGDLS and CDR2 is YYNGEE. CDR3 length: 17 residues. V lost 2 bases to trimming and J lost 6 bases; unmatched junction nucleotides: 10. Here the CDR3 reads CASSVAPTSGRINEQFF. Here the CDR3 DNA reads TGTGCCAGCAGCGTCGCACCTACTAGCGGGAGAATCAATGAGCAGTTCTTC.

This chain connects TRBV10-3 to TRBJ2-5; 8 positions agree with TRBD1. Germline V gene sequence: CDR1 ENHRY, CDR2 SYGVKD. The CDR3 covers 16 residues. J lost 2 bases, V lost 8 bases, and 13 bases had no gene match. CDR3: CAIANRDRTIQETQYF. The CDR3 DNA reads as TGTGCCATCGCAAACCGGGACAGGACGATACAAGAGACCCAGTACTTC.

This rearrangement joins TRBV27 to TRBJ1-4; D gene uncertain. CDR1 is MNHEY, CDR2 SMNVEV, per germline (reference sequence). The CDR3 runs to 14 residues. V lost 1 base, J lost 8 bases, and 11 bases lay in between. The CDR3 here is CASSLWAGGEKLFF. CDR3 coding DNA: TGTGCCAGCAGTTTATGGGCAGGTGGGGAAAAACTGTTTTTT.

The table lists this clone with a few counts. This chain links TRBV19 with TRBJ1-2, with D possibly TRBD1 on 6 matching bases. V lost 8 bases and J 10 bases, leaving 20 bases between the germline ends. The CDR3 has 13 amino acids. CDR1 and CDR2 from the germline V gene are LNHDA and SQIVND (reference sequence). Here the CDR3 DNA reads TGTGCCAGTTCGTGGGGACAAGCAGGACTCTACACCTTC. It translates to CASSWGQAGLYTF. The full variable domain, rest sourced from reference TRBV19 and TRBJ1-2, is DGGITQSPKYLFRKEGQNVTLSCEQNLNHDAMYWYRQDPGQGLRLIYYSQIVNDFQKGDIAEGYSVSREKKESFPLTVTSAQKNPTAFYLCASSWGQAGLYTFGSGTRLTVV.

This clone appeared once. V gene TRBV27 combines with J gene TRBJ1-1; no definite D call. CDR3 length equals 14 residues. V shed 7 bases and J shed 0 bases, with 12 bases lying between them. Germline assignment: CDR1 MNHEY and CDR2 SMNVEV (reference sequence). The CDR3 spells CASTHGALNTEAFF. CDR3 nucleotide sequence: TGTGCCAGCACCCATGGAGCCTTGAACACTGAAGCTTTCTTT.

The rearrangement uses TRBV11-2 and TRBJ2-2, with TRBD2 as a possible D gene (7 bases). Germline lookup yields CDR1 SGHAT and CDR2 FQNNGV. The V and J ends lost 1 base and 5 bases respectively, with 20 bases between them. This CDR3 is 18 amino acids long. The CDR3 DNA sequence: TGTGCCAGCAGCTTAGGGGGGTTCGGGGCGGGGGCGACCGGGGAGCTGTTTTTT. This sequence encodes CASSLGGFGAGATGELFF.

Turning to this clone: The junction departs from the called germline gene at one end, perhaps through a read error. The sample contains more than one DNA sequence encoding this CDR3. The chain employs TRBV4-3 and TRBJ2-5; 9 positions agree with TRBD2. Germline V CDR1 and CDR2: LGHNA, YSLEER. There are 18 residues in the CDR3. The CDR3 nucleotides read TGCGCCAGCAGCCAAGATAGTGCGGGAGGGCTGGCCGGGGAGACCCAATACTTC. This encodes CASSQDSAGGLAGETQYF.

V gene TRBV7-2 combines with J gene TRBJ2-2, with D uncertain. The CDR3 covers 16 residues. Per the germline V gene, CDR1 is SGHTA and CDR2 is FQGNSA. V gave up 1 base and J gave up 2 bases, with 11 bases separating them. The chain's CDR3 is CASSLVPGFNTGELFF. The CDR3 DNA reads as TGTGCCAGCAGCTTAGTACCCGGGTTTAACACCGGGGAGCTGTTTTTT. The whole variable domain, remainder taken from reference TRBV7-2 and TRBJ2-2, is GAGVSQSPSNKVTEKGKDVELRCDPISGHTALYWYRQSLGQGLEFLIYFQGNSAPDKSGLPSDRFSAERTGGSVSTLTIQRTQQEDSAVYLCASSLVPGFNTGELFFGEGSRLTVL.

CDR3 region: CASSVAGPPYEQYF. CDR3 bases: TGTGCCAGCTCGGTGGCAGGGCCCCCCTACGAGCAGTACTTC. This chain uses TRBV19 with TRBJ2-7, with D perhaps TRBD1 (5 bases). The CDR3 spans 14 residues. Germline CDR1 reads LNHDA; CDR2 reads SQIVND (reference sequence). Between the trimmed V and J ends, which lost 9 bases and 2 bases, there was a span of 17 bases. Filled out from reference TRBV19 and TRBJ2-7, the complete variable domain reads DGGITQSPKYLFRKEGQNVTLSCEQNLNHDAMYWYRQDPGQGLRLIYYSQIVNDFQKGDIAEGYSVSREKKESFPLTVTSAQKNPTAFYLCASSVAGPPYEQYFGPGTRLTVT.

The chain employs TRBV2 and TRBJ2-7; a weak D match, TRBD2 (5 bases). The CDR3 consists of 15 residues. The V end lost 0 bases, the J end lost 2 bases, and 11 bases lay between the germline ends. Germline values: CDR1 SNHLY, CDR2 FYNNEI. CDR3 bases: TGTGCCAGCAGTGAAGCGTTGAGGGCAGCCTACGAGCAGTACTTC. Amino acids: CASSEALRAAYEQYF.

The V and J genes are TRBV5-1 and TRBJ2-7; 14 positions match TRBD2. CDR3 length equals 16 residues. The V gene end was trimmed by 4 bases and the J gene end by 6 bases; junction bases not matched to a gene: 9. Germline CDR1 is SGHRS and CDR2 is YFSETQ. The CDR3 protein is CASSTVGLAGEGEQYF. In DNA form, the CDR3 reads TGCGCCAGCAGCACCGTGGGACTAGCGGGAGAGGGCGAGCAGTACTTC.

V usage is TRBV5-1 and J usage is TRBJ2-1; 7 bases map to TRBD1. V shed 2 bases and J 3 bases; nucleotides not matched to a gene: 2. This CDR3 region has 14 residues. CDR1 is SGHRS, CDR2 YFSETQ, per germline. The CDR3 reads CASSFGDSYNEQFF. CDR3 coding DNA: TGCGCCAGCAGCTTTGGGGACAGCTACAATGAGCAGTTCTTC.

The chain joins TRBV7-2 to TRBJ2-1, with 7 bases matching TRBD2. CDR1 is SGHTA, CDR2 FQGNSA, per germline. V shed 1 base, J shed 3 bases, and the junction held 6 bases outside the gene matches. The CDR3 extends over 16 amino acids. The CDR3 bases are TGTGCCAGCAGCTTAGGCAGCAGGGAGGGCTACAATGAGCAGTTCTTC. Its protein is CASSLGSREGYNEQFF.

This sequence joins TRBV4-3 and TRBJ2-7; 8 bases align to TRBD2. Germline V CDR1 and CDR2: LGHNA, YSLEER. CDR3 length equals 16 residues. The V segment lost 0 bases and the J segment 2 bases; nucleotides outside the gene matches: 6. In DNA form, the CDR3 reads TGCGCCAGCAGCCAAGATCGGGTAGCGGGAACCTACGAGCAGTACTTC. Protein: CASSQDRVAGTYEQYF.

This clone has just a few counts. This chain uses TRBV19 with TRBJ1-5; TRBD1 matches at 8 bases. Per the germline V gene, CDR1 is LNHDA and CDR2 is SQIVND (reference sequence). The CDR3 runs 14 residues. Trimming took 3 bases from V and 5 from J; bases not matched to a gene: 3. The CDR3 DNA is TGTGCCAGTAGTATTCAGGGGGCCTATCAGCCCCAGCATTTT. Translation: CASSIQGAYQPQHF. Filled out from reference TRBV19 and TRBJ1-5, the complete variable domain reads DGGITQSPKYLFRKEGQNVTLSCEQNLNHDAMYWYRQDPGQGLRLIYYSQIVNDFQKGDIAEGYSVSREKKESFPLTVTSAQKNPTAFYLCASSIQGAYQPQHFGDGTRLSIL.